The T cell receptor (beta chain) under discussion was sequenced for a study of PD-L1 blockade in urothelial cancer. Turning to the study itself: The year 2014 saw patients start atezolizumab, 1,200 mg intravenously every 3 weeks. Samples of blood were analyzed 3 weeks (second dose) and 6 weeks after treatment start.

About this clone: Its antigen is currently unknown.

V was cut by 4 bases and J by 0 bases, with 13 bases left in between. Germline V lookup: CDR1 LNHDA, CDR2 SQIVND (reference sequence). The CDR3 contains 15 residues. The protocol was immunoSEQ multiplex PCR, while the TCRdb copy is restricted to in-frame clones and leaves out a portion. Of about 43,000 clones listed, more than 70% are singletons. Study results and caveats: Better progression-free and overall survival followed lower pretreatment blood clonality.

This TCR was sampled from a man older than 75 with urothelial cancer. V usage is TRBV19 and J usage is TRBJ2-7; maybe TRBD2 (6 bases). The sequencing used PBMCs, collected around atezolizumab (anti-PD-L1) treatment. CDR3 in amino acids: CASSRSSASSYEQYF. Written as DNA, the CDR3 is TGTGCCAGTAGTAGATCTAGCGCTAGCTCCTACGAGCAGTACTTC. Using reference TRBV19 and TRBJ2-7 for the parts outside the CDR3, the full variable domain is DGGITQSPKYLFRKEGQNVTLSCEQNLNHDAMYWYRQDPGQGLRLIYYSQIVNDFQKGDIAEGYSVSREKKESFPLTVTSAQKNPTAFYLCASSRSSASSYEQYFGPGTRLTVT.